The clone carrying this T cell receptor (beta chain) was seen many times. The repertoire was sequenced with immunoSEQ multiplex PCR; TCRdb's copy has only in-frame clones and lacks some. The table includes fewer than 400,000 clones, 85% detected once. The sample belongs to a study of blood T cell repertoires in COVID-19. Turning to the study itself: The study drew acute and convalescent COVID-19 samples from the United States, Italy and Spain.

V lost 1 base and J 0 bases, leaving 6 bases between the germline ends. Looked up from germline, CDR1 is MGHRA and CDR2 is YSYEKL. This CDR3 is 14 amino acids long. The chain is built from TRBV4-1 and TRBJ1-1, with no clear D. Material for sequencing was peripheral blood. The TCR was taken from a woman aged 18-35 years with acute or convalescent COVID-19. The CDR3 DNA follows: TGCGCCAGCAGCCAAGGTGGAGTGAACACTGAAGCTTTCTTT. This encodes CASSQGGVNTEAFF.